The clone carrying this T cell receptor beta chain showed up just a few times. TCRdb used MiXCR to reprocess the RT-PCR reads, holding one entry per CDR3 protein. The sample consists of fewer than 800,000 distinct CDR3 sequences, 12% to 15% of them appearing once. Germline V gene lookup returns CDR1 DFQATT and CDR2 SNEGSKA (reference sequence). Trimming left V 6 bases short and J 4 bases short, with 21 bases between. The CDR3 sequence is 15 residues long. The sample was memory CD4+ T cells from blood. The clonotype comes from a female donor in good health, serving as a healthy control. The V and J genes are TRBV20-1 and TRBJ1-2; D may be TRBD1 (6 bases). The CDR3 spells CSADAGGAYGYGYTF. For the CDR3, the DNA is TGCAGTGCCGACGCTGGGGGGGCGTATGGCTATGGCTACACCTTC.